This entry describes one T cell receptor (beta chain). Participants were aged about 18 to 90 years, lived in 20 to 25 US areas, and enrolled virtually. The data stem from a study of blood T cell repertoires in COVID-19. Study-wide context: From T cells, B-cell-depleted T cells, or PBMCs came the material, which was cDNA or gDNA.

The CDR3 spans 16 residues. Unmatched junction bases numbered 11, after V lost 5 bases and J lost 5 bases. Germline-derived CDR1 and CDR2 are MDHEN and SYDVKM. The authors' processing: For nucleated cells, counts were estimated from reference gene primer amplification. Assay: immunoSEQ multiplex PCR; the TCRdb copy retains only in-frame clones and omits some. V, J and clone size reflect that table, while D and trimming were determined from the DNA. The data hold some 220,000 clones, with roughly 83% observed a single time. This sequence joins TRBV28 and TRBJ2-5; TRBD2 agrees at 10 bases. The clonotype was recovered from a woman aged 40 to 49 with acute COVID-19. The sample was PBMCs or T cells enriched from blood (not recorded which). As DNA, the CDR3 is TGTGCCAGCAGTCCCACCAGCCTAGCGGGAGATGAGACCCAGTACTTC. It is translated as CASSPTSLAGDETQYF.